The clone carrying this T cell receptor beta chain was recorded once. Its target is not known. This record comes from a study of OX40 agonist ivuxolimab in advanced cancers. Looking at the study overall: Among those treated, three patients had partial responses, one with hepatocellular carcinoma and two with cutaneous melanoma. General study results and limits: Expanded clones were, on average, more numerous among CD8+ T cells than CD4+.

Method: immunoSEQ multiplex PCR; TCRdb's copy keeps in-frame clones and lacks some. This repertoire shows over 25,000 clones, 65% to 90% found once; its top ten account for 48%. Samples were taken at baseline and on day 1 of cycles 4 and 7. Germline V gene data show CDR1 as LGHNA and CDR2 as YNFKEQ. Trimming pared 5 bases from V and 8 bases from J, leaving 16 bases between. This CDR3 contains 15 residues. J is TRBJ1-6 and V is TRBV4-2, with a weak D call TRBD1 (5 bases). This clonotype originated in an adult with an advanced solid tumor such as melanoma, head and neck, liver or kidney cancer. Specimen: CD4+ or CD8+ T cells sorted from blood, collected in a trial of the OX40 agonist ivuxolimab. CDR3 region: CASSLWWGGDSPLHF. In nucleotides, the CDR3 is TGTGCCAGCAGCTTGTGGTGGGGAGGGGATTCACCCCTCCACTTT.